One and the same sample provided the 31 T cell receptor beta chains below, sequenced in a study of blood T cell repertoires in COVID-19. Sequenced by immunoSEQ multiplex PCR; TCRdb stores in-frame clones only, minus some. The sample has 200,000 to 250,000 clones; approximately 82% are singletons. Sequencing was carried out using peripheral blood. These receptors originate from a woman older than 75 with acute or convalescent COVID-19.

This clone was picked up one time. This chain links TRBV14 with TRBJ2-3, with D uncertain. CDR3 length: 15 residues. From germline, CDR1 is SGHDN and CDR2 FVKESK. V was trimmed by 5 bases and J by 6 bases, leaving 18 bases between them. CDR3 loop: CASSNPRVKRDTQYF. In nucleotides, the CDR3 is TGTGCCAGCAGCAACCCACGGGTCAAAAGGGATACGCAGTATTTT.

J is TRBJ1-2 and V is TRBV7-2; D call uncertain. Germline lookup yields CDR1 SGHTA and CDR2 FQGNSA. V lost 2 bases and J lost 2, with 15 bases in between. The CDR3 contains 16 residues. In DNA form, the CDR3 reads TGTGCCAGCAGCTTATCCGGAGGCGCCCGAAACTATGGCTACACCTTC. As protein: CASSLSGGARNYGYTF. Based on the CDR3 plus reference TRBV7-2 and TRBJ1-2, the full variable domain is GAGVSQSPSNKVTEKGKDVELRCDPISGHTALYWYRQSLGQGLEFLIYFQGNSAPDKSGLPSDRFSAERTGGSVSTLTIQRTQQEDSAVYLCASSLSGGARNYGYTFGSGTRLTVV.

The count of this clone is one. The chain links TRBV9 to TRBJ1-1; D not resolved. V lost 0 bases and J 1 base, leaving 4 bases between the germline ends. This CDR3 comprises 13 residues. Germline assignment: CDR1 SGDLS and CDR2 YYNGEE. The CDR3 is CASSVEQNTEAFF. As DNA, the CDR3 is TGTGCCAGCAGCGTAGAACAGAACACTGAAGCTTTCTTT.

This clone was recorded only once. The CDR3 spells CASSPSSYEQYF. The DNA for the CDR3 is TGTGCCAGCAGCCCTTCGTCCTACGAGCAGTACTTC. The gene calls are TRBV11-1 and TRBJ2-5; D uncertain. The end of the DNA fits TRBJ2-7 better, so the J call may be wrong. CDR3 length: 12 residues. Germline loops: CDR1 SGHAT, CDR2 FQDESV (reference sequence).

The rearrangement uses TRBV2 and TRBJ2-2, with D possibly matching TRBD2 (6 bases). Germline CDR1 SNHLY, CDR2 FYNNEI. V was clipped by 5 bases and J by 1 base, with 11 bases between them. The CDR3 runs 15 residues. The CDR3 protein is CASSLGGKNTGELFF. CDR3 bases: TGTGCCAGCAGTTTGGGGGGAAAGAACACCGGGGAGCTGTTTTTT.

V usage is TRBV7-2 and J usage is TRBJ2-2; 12 positions match TRBD1. This CDR3 contains 19 residues. Per germline, CDR1 SGHTA and CDR2 FQGNSA. Unmatched junction bases numbered 11, after V lost 4 bases and J lost 2 bases. In DNA form, the CDR3 reads TGTGCCAGCAGCTCAGGGACAGGGGGCCTACGACGTAACACCGGGGAGCTGTTTTTT. Its protein is CASSSGTGGLRRNTGELFF. The whole variable domain, filled in from reference TRBV7-2 and TRBJ2-2, reads GAGVSQSPSNKVTEKGKDVELRCDPISGHTALYWYRQSLGQGLEFLIYFQGNSAPDKSGLPSDRFSAERTGGSVSTLTIQRTQQEDSAVYLCASSSGTGGLRRNTGELFFGEGSRLTVL.

As concerns this clone: Other DNA sequences from this sample encode an identical CDR3 as well. As DNA, the CDR3 is TGTGCCAGCAGCTTGGGACAGGGAACGGGAAACACCATATATTTT. Protein sequence: CASSLGQGTGNTIYF. The chain recombines TRBV7-2 with TRBJ1-3, with 9 positions matching TRBD1. The V gene end was trimmed by 3 bases and the J gene end by 4 bases; junction bases not matched to a gene: 4. CDR3 length: 15 amino acids. CDR1 and CDR2 (germline): SGHTA, FQGNSA.

The chain combines TRBV3-1 (or the pseudogene TRBV3-2) with TRBJ1-2; 7 nucleotides line up with TRBD1. CDR1 and CDR2 from the germline V gene are LGHDT and YNNKEL (reference sequence). The V segment lost 4 bases and the J segment 4 bases; nucleotides outside the gene matches: 18. CDR3 length: 18 amino acids. CDR3: CASSRSGQESTARYGYTF. The CDR3 region has the DNA TGTGCCAGCAGCCGGTCAGGACAGGAATCAACCGCCCGCTATGGCTACACCTTC.

The chain joins TRBV4-1 to TRBJ2-1, with 11 bases aligning to TRBD2. CDR3 length: 17 residues. J gave up 0 bases and V 0 bases, and 1 base lay outside the gene matches. CDR1 is MGHRA, CDR2 YSYEKL, per germline. The CDR3 nucleotides are TGCGCCAGCAGCCAAGAAGGGACTAGCGGCTCCTACAATGAGCAGTTCTTC. It is translated as CASSQEGTSGSYNEQFF.

This clone has only one observation. The chain links TRBV5-1 to TRBJ1-2; 8 bases line up with TRBD1. Germline lookup yields CDR1 SGHRS and CDR2 YFSETQ. The length of the CDR3 is 14 residues. After removal of 4 bases from V and 2 bases from J, the junction contained 4 bases not matched to a gene. The CDR3 nucleotides are TGCGCCAGCAGCCAGGGACAGGCAAACTATGGCTACACCTTC. Protein sequence: CASSQGQANYGYTF.

This rearrangement joins TRBV2 to TRBJ2-5; the D is unclear. Germline CDR1 is SNHLY and CDR2 is FYNNEI. V lost 7 bases to trimming and J lost 1 base, with 7 bases between them. The CDR3 extends over 12 amino acids. CDR3 bases: TGTGCCAGCAATGACGGCCAAGAGACCCAGTACTTC. Its translation is CASNDGQETQYF.

J is TRBJ2-7 and V is TRBV28, with D uncertain. V lost 2 bases, J lost 1 base, and 6 bases lay in between. This CDR3 region has 13 residues. Germline CDR1 reads MDHEN; CDR2 reads SYDVKM. CDR3 amino acids: CASSLRESYEQYF. The CDR3 DNA is TGTGCCAGCAGTTTACGAGAGTCCTACGAGCAGTACTTC.

This chain connects TRBV5-5 to TRBJ1-2; TRBD1 matches 11 bases. In germline, CDR1 is SGHKS, CDR2 YYEKEE (reference sequence). This CDR3 is built from 14 residues. Losses at the gene ends were 3 bases for V and 8 bases for J; bases not matched to a gene: 6. The CDR3 DNA is TGTGCCAGCAGCTCACAGGACAGGGGGCTCGGCTACACCTTC. It encodes CASSSQDRGLGYTF.

There are a few counts of this clone. The genes are TRBV6-1 and TRBJ1-5, with D perhaps matching TRBD1 (5 bases). The CDR3 runs to 15 residues. Germline V gene lookup returns CDR1 MNHNS and CDR2 SASEGT. V was trimmed by 3 bases and J by 3 bases, leaving 12 bases between them. CDR3 loop: CASSDQGTDNQPQHF. The CDR3, as DNA: TGTGCCAGCAGTGACCAGGGAACGGACAATCAGCCCCAGCATTTT.

Remarks on this clone: Other DNA sequences in this sample translate to the same CDR3. The V and J genes are TRBV6-1 and TRBJ1-4; 10 nucleotides line up with TRBD1. Trimming took 2 bases from V and 8 from J; bases not matched to a gene: 5. The length of the CDR3 is 15 residues. In germline, CDR1 is MNHNS, CDR2 SASEGT. CDR3 in DNA: TGTGCCAGCAGTGAATGGGACAGGGGTCGGGAAAAACTGTTTTTT. This codes for CASSEWDRGREKLFF.

The V and J genes are TRBV5-1 and TRBJ2-1, with TRBD2 matching over 7 bases. Germline CDR1 is SGHRS and CDR2 is YFSETQ. The CDR3 length is 15 residues. Trimming took 0 bases from V and 4 from J; bases not matched to a gene: 4. The chain's CDR3 is CASSLALSGYNEQFF. The CDR3 DNA sequence: TGCGCCAGCAGCTTGGCCCTTAGCGGGTACAATGAGCAGTTCTTC.

This clone has a single count. The gene calls are TRBV11-2 and TRBJ2-7, with a possible D match to TRBD1 (6 bases). Per the germline V gene, CDR1 is SGHAT and CDR2 is FQNNGV. The V end lost 1 base, the J end lost 0 bases, and 13 bases lay between the germline ends. CDR3 length: 16 amino acids. The CDR3 region has the DNA TGTGCCAGCAGCTTAGTGGACAGTGGCTACTCCTACGAGCAGTACTTC. Translation gives CASSLVDSGYSYEQYF.

The CDR3 is CASSHGQGGTEAFF. For the CDR3, the DNA is TGTGCCAGCAGTCATGGACAGGGCGGGACTGAAGCTTTCTTT. The chain links TRBV28 to TRBJ1-1; 8 positions agree with TRBD1. Germline assignment: CDR1 MDHEN and CDR2 SYDVKM. Unmatched junction bases numbered 7, after V lost 5 bases and J lost 5 bases. The length of the CDR3 is 14 residues.

The chain has TRBV5-1 and TRBJ1-1; 12 bases are shared with TRBD1. Germline-derived CDR1 and CDR2 are SGHRS and YFSETQ. This CDR3 is built from 15 residues. The ends lost 2 bases at V and 10 bases at J; junction bases unmatched: 9. The CDR3 DNA reads TGCGCCAGCAGCTTACCGGGACAGGGGGCATCGGTAGCTTTCTTT. This gives the protein CASSLPGQGASVAFF.

The chain links TRBV13 to TRBJ1-2, with 9 bases fitting TRBD1. Germline V gene data show CDR1 as PRHDT and CDR2 as FYEKMQ (reference sequence). CDR3 size: 16 residues. After removal of 2 bases from V and 4 bases from J, the junction contained 8 bases not matched to a gene. In DNA form, the CDR3 reads TGTGCCAGCAGCTTATGGTCGACAGGGGGTTTCTATGGCTACACCTTC. Amino acids: CASSLWSTGGFYGYTF. Full variable domain (remainder filled in from reference TRBV13 and TRBJ1-2): AAGVIQSPRHLIKEKRETATLKCYPIPRHDTVYWYQQGPGQDPQFLISFYEKMQSDKGSIPDRFSAQQFSDYHSELNMSSLELGDSALYFCASSLWSTGGFYGYTFGSGTRLTVV.

CDR3 bases: TGTGCTAGCCGAGGGAGCTCTGGAAACACCATATATTTT. Protein sequence: CASRGSSGNTIYF. The genes are TRBV12-5 and TRBJ1-3, with D hard to call. Germline V lookup: CDR1 LGHNT, CDR2 FRNRAP. The V and J ends lost 9 bases and 0 bases respectively, with 9 bases between them. The CDR3 covers 13 residues.

The V gene is TRBV9, the J gene TRBJ1-6; the match to TRBD1 covers 8 bases. This CDR3 has 16 amino acids. CDR1 and CDR2 from the germline V gene are SGDLS and YYNGEE. V gave up 3 bases and J gave up 16 bases; unmatched junction bases: 18. The CDR3 nucleotides read TGTGCCAGCAGCGCCGGACAGGGCGGGCGGTCTAGTCGACTCCACTTT. Amino acid sequence: CASSAGQGGRSSRLHF.

V gene TRBV25-1 combines with J gene TRBJ2-7; TRBD1 is a possible D gene (5 bases). Trimming pared 4 bases from V and 3 bases from J, leaving 13 bases between. Germline V gene sequence: CDR1 MGHDK, CDR2 SYGVNS. CDR3 size: 14 residues. CDR3 amino acids: CASSGWGRFYEQYF. CDR3 sequence (DNA): TGTGCCAGCAGTGGGTGGGGCAGGTTCTACGAGCAGTACTTC.

The chain carries TRBV6-5 and TRBJ1-6, with TRBD1 matching 7 bases. V trimming: 0 bases; J trimming: 8 bases; junction bases outside the gene matches: 4. Germline lookup yields CDR1 MNHEY and CDR2 SVGAGI. This CDR3 spans 15 amino acids. CDR3 bases: TGTGCCAGCAGTTACTCGGGACAGAGCCATTCACCCCTCCACTTT. Its translation is CASSYSGQSHSPLHF.

The chain links TRBV5-6 to TRBJ2-2; TRBD2 matches at 10 bases. This CDR3 has 18 amino acids. The V gene's germline CDR1 is SGHDT and CDR2 YYEEEE. V lost 3 bases, J lost 5 bases, and 13 bases stayed unmatched. CDR3 nucleotides: TGTGCCAGCAGCTCCTCGTGGCTAGCGGGAGAATTGACCGGGGAGCTGTTTTTT. Its protein product is CASSSSWLAGELTGELFF.

CDR3 DNA: TGTGCCAGCAGCGTAGGACAGGCGACTAGCACAGATACGCAGTATTTT. Encoded protein: CASSVGQATSTDTQYF. The chain uses TRBV9 and TRBJ2-3, with TRBD1 as a possible D gene (6 bases). The germline gives CDR1 SGDLS, CDR2 YYNGEE. V dropped 0 bases and J dropped 0 bases, with 11 bases sitting between them. The CDR3 runs to 16 residues. The full variable domain, with the rest looked up from reference TRBV9 and TRBJ2-3, is DSGVTQTPKHLITATGQRVTLRCSPRSGDLSVYWYQQSLDQGLQFLIQYYNGEERAKGNILERFSAQQFPDLHSELNLSSLELGDSALYFCASSVGQATSTDTQYFGPGTRLTVL.

V gene TRBV29-1 combines with J gene TRBJ2-7, with 8 nucleotides matching TRBD1. The CDR3 contains 16 residues. Germline values: CDR1 SQVTM, CDR2 ANQGSEA. After removal of 6 bases from V and 2 bases from J, the junction contained 15 bases not matched to a gene. CDR3 DNA sequence: TGCAGCGTCCTGTTTCGGACAGGGTCGGTCACCTACGAGCAGTACTTC. Amino acids: CSVLFRTGSVTYEQYF.

The chain employs TRBV5-1 and TRBJ1-6; 10 positions agree with TRBD1. The CDR3 totals 16 residues. The trim removed 0 bases at V and 7 bases at J, leaving 4 bases unmatched. Germline V gives CDR1 SGHRS, CDR2 YFSETQ. CDR3 region: CASSLVGQGINSPLHF. CDR3 coding DNA: TGCGCCAGCAGCTTGGTGGGACAGGGGATCAATTCACCCCTCCACTTT. Full variable domain (outside the CDR3, taken from reference TRBV5-1 and TRBJ1-6): KAGVTQTPRYLIKTRGQQVTLSCSPISGHRSVSWYQQTPGQGLQFLFEYFSETQRNKGNFPGRFSGRQFSNSRSEMNVSTLELGDSALYLCASSLVGQGINSPLHFGNGTRLTVT.

The rearrangement joins TRBV29-1 to TRBJ1-2, with D perhaps TRBD1 (6 bases). The CDR3 runs to 16 residues. From germline, CDR1 is SQVTM and CDR2 ANQGSEA. The V and J ends lost 1 base and 5 bases respectively, with 20 bases between them. CDR3 residues: CSVEVPGDVRHYGYTF. CDR3 nucleotide sequence: TGCAGCGTTGAAGTCCCAGGGGACGTTAGGCATTATGGCTACACCTTC.

This chain joins TRBV10-3 and TRBJ2-1; D is perhaps TRBD1 (7 bases). With 8 bases removed from V and 0 bases from J, the gap between germline ends came to 11 bases. Germline CDR1 and CDR2: ENHRY and SYGVKD. The CDR3 consists of 14 residues. CDR3: CAISRDSSYNEQFF. The DNA of the CDR3 is TGTGCCATCTCGCGGGACAGCTCCTACAATGAGCAGTTCTTC.

In its sample, this clone was seen once. The J gene is TRBJ2-7, the V gene TRBV5-5; D gene uncertain. The CDR3 has 13 residues. Germline values: CDR1 SGHKS, CDR2 YYEKEE (reference sequence). Trimming took off 4 bases at V and 7 bases at J, with 15 bases between the two ends. The CDR3 reads CASSLKVFWEQYF. In DNA, the CDR3 is TGTGCCAGCAGCCTAAAAGTTTTTTGGGAGCAGTACTTC.